This T cell receptor (beta chain) was identified in a study of neoadjuvant nivolumab and ipilimumab in lung cancer. The V and J ends lost 1 base and 6 bases respectively, with 8 bases between them. In germline, CDR1 is SGDLS, CDR2 YYNGEE. This CDR3 is built from 14 residues. Sequencing used immunoSEQ multiplex PCR; TCRdb keeps in-frame clones, though not all of them. The repertoire includes around 30,000 clones, approximately 80% of them detected once, and 5.5% to 6.5% sits in the top ten. The rearrangement uses TRBV9 and TRBJ1-6, with D uncertain. The TCR sequence derives from an adult with non-small cell lung cancer. Sequenced material: peripheral blood, taken before neoadjuvant nivolumab, alone or with ipilimumab. The CDR3 protein is CASSVQMVNSPLHF. The CDR3 nucleotides are TGTGCCAGCAGCGTACAGATGGTTAATTCACCCCTCCACTTT.